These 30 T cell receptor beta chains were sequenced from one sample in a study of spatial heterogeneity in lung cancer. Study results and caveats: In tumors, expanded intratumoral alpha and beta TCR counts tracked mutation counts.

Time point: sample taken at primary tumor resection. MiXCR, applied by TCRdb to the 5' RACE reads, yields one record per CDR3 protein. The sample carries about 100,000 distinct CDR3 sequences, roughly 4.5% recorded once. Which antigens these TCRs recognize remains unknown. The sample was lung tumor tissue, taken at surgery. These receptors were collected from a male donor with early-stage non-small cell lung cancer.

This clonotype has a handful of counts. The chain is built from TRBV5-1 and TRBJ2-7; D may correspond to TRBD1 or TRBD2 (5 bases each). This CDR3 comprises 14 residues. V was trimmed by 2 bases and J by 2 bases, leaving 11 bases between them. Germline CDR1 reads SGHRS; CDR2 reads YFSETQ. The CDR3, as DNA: TGCGCCAGCAGCTTATCGGGGCAAGCCTACGAGCAGTACTTC. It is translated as CASSLSGQAYEQYF.

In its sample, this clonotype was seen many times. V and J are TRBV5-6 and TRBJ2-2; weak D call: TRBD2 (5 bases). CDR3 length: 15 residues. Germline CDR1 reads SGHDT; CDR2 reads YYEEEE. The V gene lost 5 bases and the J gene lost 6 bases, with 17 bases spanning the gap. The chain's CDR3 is CASRGGLAGPGELFF. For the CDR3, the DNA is TGTGCCAGCAGAGGCGGGCTAGCTGGCCCCGGGGAGCTGTTTTTT.

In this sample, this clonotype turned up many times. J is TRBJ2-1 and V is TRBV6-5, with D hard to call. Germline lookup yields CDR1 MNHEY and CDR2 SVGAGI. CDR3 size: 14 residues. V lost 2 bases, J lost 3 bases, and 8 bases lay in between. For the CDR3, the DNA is TGTGCCAGCAGTTACAGAAGCATCTACAATGAGCAGTTCTTC. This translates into CASSYRSIYNEQFF.

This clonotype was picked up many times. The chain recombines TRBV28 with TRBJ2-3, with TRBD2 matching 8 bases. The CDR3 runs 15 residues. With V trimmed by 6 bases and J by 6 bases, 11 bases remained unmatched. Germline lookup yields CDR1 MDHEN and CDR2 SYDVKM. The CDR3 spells CASSQLAGRGDTQYF. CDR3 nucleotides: TGTGCCAGCAGCCAATTAGCGGGGAGGGGGGATACGCAGTATTTT.

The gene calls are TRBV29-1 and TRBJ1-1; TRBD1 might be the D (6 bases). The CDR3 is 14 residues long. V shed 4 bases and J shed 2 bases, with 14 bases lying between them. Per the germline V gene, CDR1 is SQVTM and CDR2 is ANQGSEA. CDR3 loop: CSVVLRQANTEAFF. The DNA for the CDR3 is TGCAGCGTTGTGTTGCGACAGGCAAACACTGAAGCTTTCTTT.

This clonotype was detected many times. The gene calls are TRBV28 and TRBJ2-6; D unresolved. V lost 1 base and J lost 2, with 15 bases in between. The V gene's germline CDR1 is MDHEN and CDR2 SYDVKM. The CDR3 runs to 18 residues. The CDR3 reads CASSLYPKLWTGANVLTF. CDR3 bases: TGTGCCAGCAGTTTATACCCCAAACTCTGGACTGGGGCCAACGTCCTGACTTTC. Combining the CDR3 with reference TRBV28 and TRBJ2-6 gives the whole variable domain DVKVTQSSRYLVKRTGEKVFLECVQDMDHENMFWYRQDPGLGLRLIYFSYDVKMKEKGDIPEGYSVSREKKERFSLILESASTNQTSMYLCASSLYPKLWTGANVLTFGAGSRLTVL.

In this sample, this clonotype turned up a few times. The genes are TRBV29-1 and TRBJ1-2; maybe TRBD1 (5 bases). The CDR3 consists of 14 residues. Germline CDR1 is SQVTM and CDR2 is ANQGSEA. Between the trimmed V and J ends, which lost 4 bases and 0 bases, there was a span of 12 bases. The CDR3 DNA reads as TGCAGCGTTGCAAAGGACACCACTAACTATGGCTACACCTTC. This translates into CSVAKDTTNYGYTF. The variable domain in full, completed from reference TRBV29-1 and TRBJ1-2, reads SAVISQKPSRDICQRGTSLTIQCQVDSQVTMMFWYRQQPGQSLTLIATANQGSEATYESGFVIDKFPISRPNLTFSTLTVSNMSPEDSSIYLCSVAKDTTNYGYTFGSGTRLTVV.

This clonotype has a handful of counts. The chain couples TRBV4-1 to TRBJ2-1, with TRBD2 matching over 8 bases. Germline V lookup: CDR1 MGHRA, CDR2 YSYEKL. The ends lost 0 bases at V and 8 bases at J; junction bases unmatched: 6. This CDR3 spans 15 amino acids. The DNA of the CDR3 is TGCGCCAGCAGCCAAGAGACGGGAGGGCTTTATGAGCAGTTCTTC. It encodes CASSQETGGLYEQFF.

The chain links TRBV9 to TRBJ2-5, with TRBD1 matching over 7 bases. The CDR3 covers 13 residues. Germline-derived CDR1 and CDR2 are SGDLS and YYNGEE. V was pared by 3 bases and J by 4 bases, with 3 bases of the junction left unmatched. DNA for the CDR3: TGTGCCAGCAGCGCGACAGGGTTAGAGACCCAGTACTTC. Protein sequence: CASSATGLETQYF.

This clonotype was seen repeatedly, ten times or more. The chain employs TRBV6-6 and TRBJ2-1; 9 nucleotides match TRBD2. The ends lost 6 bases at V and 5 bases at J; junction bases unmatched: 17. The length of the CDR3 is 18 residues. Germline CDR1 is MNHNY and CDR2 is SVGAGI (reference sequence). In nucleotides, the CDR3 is TGTGCCAGCAGACCAAAGACTAGCGGACCCTCTAAAGACAATGAGCAGTTCTTC. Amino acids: CASRPKTSGPSKDNEQFF.

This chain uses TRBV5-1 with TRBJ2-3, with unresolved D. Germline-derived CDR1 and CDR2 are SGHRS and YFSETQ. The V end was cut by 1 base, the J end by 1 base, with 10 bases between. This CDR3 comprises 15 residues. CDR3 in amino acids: CASSLYPVRTDTQYF. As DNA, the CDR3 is TGCGCCAGCAGCTTGTACCCGGTTCGCACAGATACGCAGTATTTT. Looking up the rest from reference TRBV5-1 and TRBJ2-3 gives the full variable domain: KAGVTQTPRYLIKTRGQQVTLSCSPISGHRSVSWYQQTPGQGLQFLFEYFSETQRNKGNFPGRFSGRQFSNSRSEMNVSTLELGDSALYLCASSLYPVRTDTQYFGPGTRLTVL.

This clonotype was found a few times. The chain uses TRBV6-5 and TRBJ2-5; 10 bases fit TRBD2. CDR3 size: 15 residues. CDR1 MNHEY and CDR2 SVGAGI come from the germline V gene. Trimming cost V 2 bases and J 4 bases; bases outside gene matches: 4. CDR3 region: CASSYKREGRETQYF. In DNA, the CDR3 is TGTGCCAGCAGTTACAAGCGGGAGGGCCGAGAGACCCAGTACTTC.

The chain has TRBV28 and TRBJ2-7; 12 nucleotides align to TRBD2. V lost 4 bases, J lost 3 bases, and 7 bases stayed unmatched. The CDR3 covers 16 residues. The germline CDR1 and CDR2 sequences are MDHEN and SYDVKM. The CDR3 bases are TGTGCCAGCAGTTCCCGGACTAGCGGGGCTGACTACGAGCAGTACTTC. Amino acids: CASSSRTSGADYEQYF.

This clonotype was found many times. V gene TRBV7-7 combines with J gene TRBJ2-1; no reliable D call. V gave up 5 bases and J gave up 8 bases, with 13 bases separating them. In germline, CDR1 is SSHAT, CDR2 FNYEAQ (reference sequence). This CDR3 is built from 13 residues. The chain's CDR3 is CASSPVGRDEQFF. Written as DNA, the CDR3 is TGTGCCAGCAGCCCAGTTGGGCGAGATGAGCAGTTCTTC.

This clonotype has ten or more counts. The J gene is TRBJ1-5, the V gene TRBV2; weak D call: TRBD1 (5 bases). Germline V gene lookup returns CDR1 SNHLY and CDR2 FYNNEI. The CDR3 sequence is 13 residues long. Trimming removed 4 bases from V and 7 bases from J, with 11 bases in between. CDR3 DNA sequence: TGTGCCAGCAGTGCGCAGGGTCGGCAGCCCCAGCATTTT. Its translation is CASSAQGRQPQHF.

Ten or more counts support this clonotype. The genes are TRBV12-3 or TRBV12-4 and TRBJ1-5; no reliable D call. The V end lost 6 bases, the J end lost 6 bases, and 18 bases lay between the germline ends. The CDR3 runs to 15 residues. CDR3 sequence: CASRHSNTPGQPQHF. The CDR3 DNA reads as TGTGCCAGCAGACATAGTAATACCCCCGGTCAGCCCCAGCATTTT.

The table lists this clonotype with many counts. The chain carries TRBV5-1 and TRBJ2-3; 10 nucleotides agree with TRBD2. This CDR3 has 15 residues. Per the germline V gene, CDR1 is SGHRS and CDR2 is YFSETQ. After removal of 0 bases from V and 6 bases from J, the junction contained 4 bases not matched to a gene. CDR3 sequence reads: CASSLEAGGPDTQYF. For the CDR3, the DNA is TGCGCCAGCAGCTTGGAAGCGGGAGGGCCGGATACGCAGTATTTT.

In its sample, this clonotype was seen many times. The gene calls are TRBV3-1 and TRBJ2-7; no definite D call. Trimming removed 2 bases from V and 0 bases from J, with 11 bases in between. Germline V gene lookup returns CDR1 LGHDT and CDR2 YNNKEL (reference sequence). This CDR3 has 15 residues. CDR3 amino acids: CASSQLSASSYEQYF. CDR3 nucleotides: TGTGCCAGCAGCCAACTGTCGGCAAGCTCCTACGAGCAGTACTTC.

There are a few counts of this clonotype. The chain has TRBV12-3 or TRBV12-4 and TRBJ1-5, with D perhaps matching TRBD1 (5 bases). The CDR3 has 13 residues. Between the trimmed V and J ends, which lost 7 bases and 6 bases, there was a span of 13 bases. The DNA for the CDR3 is TGTGCCAGCACCTGGGGCCCGGGTCAGCCCCAGCATTTT. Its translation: CASTWGPGQPQHF.

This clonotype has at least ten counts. CDR3 nucleotides: TGTGCCAGCAGTGCTTGGACCCAAAACATTCAGTACTTC. It translates to CASSAWTQNIQYF. This sequence joins TRBV6-1 and TRBJ2-4; D gene ambiguous. The CDR3 loop spans 13 amino acids. V was cut by 4 bases and J by 5 bases, with 9 bases left in between. CDR1 and CDR2 (germline): MNHNS, SASEGT.

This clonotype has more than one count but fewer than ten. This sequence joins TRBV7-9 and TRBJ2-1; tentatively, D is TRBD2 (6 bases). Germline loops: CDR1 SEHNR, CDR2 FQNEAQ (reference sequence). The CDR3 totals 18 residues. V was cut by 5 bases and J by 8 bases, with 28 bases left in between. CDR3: CASSPPSGTVKSWDEQFF. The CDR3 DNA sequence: TGTGCCAGCAGCCCACCTTCCGGGACTGTCAAATCTTGGGATGAGCAGTTCTTC.

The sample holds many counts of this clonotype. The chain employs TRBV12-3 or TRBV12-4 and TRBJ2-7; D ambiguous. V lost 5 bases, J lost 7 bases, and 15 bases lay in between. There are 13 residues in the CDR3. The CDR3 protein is CASSTGNLREQYF. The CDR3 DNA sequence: TGTGCCAGCAGTACCGGTAATCTTAGGGAGCAGTACTTC.

CDR3 coding DNA: TGTGCCAGCAGCCATTGGCACGAAGAGACCCAGTACTTC. Residues: CASSHWHEETQYF. This chain links TRBV14 with TRBJ2-5, with D uncertain. The CDR3 is 13 residues long. Trimming removed 3 bases from V and 3 bases from J, with 8 bases in between. Germline-derived CDR1 and CDR2 are SGHDN and FVKESK.

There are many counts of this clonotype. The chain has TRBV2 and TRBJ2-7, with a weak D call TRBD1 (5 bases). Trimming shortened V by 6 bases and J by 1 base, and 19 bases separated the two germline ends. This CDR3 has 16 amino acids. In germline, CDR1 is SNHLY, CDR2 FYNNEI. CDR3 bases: TGTGCCAGCAGAAACTTCGACAGCGCGAATTCCTACGAGCAGTACTTC. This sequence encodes CASRNFDSANSYEQYF.

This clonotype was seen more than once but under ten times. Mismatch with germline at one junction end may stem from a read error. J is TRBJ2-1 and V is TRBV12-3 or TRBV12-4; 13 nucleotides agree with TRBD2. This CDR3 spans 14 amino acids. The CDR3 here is CASRSEGLAGPSVF. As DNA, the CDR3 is TGTGCCAGCAGGAGCGAGGGACTAGCGGGGCCTTCGGTCTTC.

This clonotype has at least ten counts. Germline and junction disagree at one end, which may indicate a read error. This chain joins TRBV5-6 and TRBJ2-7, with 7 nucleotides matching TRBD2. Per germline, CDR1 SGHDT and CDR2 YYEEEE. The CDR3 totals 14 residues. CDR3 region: CASSLSQREGLTHF. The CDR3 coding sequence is TGTGCCAGCAGCTTGTCGCAGAGGGAGGGTCTTACACACTTC.

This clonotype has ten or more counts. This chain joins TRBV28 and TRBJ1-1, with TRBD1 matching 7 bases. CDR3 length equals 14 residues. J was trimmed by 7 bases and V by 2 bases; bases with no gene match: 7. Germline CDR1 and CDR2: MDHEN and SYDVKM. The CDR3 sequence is CASSLGGGEFEAFF. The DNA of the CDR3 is TGTGCCAGCAGTTTAGGAGGGGGCGAATTTGAAGCTTTCTTT.

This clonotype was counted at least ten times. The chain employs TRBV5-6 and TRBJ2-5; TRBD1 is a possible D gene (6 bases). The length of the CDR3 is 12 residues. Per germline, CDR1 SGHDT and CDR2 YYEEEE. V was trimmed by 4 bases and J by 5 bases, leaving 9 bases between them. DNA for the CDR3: TGTGCCAGCAGCCCTGGGGGCGAGACCCAGTACTTC. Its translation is CASSPGGETQYF.

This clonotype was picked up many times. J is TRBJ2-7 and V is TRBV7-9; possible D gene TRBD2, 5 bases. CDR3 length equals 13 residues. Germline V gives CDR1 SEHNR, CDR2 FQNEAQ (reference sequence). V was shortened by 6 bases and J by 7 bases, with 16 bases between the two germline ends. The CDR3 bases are TGTGCCAGCAGGGAGGTGGGAGTAGTTGAGCAGTACTTC. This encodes CASREVGVVEQYF.

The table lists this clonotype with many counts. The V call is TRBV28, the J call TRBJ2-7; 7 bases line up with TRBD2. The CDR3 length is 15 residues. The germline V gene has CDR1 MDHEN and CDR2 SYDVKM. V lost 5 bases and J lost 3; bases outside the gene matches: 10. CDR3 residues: CASSRPGLTNYEQYF. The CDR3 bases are TGTGCCAGCAGTCGGCCGGGACTAACCAACTACGAGCAGTACTTC. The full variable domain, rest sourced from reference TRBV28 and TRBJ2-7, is DVKVTQSSRYLVKRTGEKVFLECVQDMDHENMFWYRQDPGLGLRLIYFSYDVKMKEKGDIPEGYSVSREKKERFSLILESASTNQTSMYLCASSRPGLTNYEQYFGPGTRLTVT.